Listed here is a single TCR beta chain. The antigen is undetermined. The sample belongs to a study of CXCR3-negative and CXCR3-positive naive CD8 T cells. Libraries were UMI-labeled 5' RACE TRB cDNA. Using the 5' RACE reads, TCRdb records one entry per CDR3 protein without DNA. This repertoire comprises about 62,000 distinct CDR3 sequences; its ten largest clones make up about 4.5%. Germline loops: CDR1 DFQATT, CDR2 SNEGSKA (reference sequence). The CDR3 runs 14 residues. Study-level results: Post-cryopreservation CXCR3 expression was partly diminished, and the bulk of assays employed fresh PBMCs. Memory CD8+ T cell repertoires were far less diverse than both naive subsets.

This clonotype originated in a human donor in good health. Some clones in this sample may be carry-over from other donors' samples. The chain combines TRBV20-1 with TRBJ1-2; as DNA is missing, the TRBD1 call by TCRdb cannot be tested. The sample consisted of naive CXCR3- CD8+ T cells from blood. The subset: CD45RO-CCR7+CD27+CD95- naive CD8+ T cells lacking CXCR3 (TNR3-). CDR3 residues: CSARVFPGNYGYTF.